This is a list of T cell receptor beta chains from one sample in a study of blood T cell repertoires in COVID-19. Sequenced by immunoSEQ multiplex PCR; TCRdb stores in-frame clones only, minus some. Among under 350,000 clones listed, roughly 89% were seen once. The sample comprised peripheral blood. The receptors derive from a man aged 35-49 years with acute or convalescent COVID-19. Both conserved end residues are part of each CDR3. D genes are given only for firm matches.

CDR3nt: TGTGCCAGCAGCTTCTCCGGAGGGGACGGCTACACCTTC; CDR3aa: CASSFSGGDGYTF; d_gene: NA; j_gene: TRBJ1-2; v_gene: TRBV7-2
CDR3nt: TGTGCCAGTAGTCCCCGACAGGCTTATGGCTACACCTTC; CDR3aa: CASSPRQAYGYTF; d_gene: NA; j_gene: TRBJ1-2; v_gene: TRBV19
CDR3nt: TGTGCCAGCAGTGACCGGAGCGGGGCCGCAGATACGCAGTATTTT; CDR3aa: CASSDRSGAADTQYF; d_gene: TRBD2; j_gene: TRBJ2-3; v_gene: TRBV6-4
CDR3nt: TGTGCCAGCAGCTTAGCCCCAGCGGGAGTAGGAAACACCATATATTTT; CDR3aa: CASSLAPAGVGNTIYF; d_gene: NA; j_gene: TRBJ1-3; v_gene: TRBV7-2
CDR3nt: TGTGCCAGCAGCCTAGGGGAACGGGGCACAGATACGCAGTATTTT; CDR3aa: CASSLGERGTDTQYF; d_gene: NA; j_gene: TRBJ2-3; v_gene: TRBV5-4
CDR3nt: TGTGCCAGCAGCCTCGGGACAGGGGATTACTACGAGCAGTACTTC; CDR3aa: CASSLGTGDYYEQYF; d_gene: TRBD1; j_gene: TRBJ2-7; v_gene: TRBV3-1/TRBV3-2
CDR3nt: TGTGCCAGCAGCCTGACAGGAGGTGAAAAACTGTTTTTT; CDR3aa: CASSLTGGEKLFF; d_gene: NA; j_gene: TRBJ1-4; v_gene: TRBV6-4
CDR3nt: TGTGCCAGCAGGTTTGGGACAGGGGAACATGGCTACACCTTC; CDR3aa: CASRFGTGEHGYTF; d_gene: TRBD1; j_gene: TRBJ1-2; v_gene: TRBV6-5
CDR3nt: TGTGCCAGCAGCTTAGGAGGGATTGACTATGGCTACACCTTC; CDR3aa: CASSLGGIDYGYTF; d_gene: NA; j_gene: TRBJ1-2; v_gene: TRBV7-2
CDR3nt: TGTGCCACCAGCAACCGAAAAGGGGGAGTCTATGGCTACACCTTC; CDR3aa: CATSNRKGGVYGYTF; d_gene: NA; j_gene: TRBJ1-2; v_gene: TRBV15